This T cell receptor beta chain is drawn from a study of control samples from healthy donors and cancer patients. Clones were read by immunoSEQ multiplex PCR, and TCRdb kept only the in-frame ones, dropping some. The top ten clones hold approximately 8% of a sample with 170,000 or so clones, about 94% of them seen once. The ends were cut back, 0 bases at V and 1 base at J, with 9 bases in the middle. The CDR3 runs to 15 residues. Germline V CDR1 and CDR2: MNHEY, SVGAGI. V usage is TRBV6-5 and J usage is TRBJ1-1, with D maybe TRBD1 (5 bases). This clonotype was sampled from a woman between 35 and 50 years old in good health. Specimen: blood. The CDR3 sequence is CASSYSMQGNTEAFF. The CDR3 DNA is TGTGCCAGCAGTTACTCGATGCAGGGGAACACTGAAGCTTTCTTT.